These 4 T cell receptor beta chains originate from one sample sequenced in a study of CD8+ T cells in alopecia areata. cDNA reverse transcribed from extracted RNA served as the sequencing template. Assay used: immunoSEQ multiplex PCR; TCRdb lists only in-frame clones, some missing. The data show some 200,000 clones, over 50% seen once. Sequenced material: CD4+ T cells sorted from blood, taken at week 0. The source is a human donor with alopecia areata.

The chain recombines TRBV29-1 with TRBJ2-3; no clear D gene. V was cut by 4 bases and J by 0 bases, with 11 bases left in between. The germline V gene has CDR1 SQVTM and CDR2 ANQGSEA. The CDR3 sequence is 14 residues long. CDR3 coding DNA: TGCAGCGTTGTTAAGCTGTTAAGCACAGATACGCAGTATTTT. This sequence encodes CSVVKLLSTDTQYF.

This rearrangement joins TRBV4-2 to TRBJ2-2; 12 nucleotides line up with TRBD2. After removal of 4 bases from V and 0 bases from J, the junction contained 9 bases not matched to a gene. This CDR3 comprises 19 residues. Germline V lookup: CDR1 LGHNA, CDR2 YNFKEQ. The CDR3 region is CASSRRASGGASNTGELFF. The CDR3 nucleotides are TGTGCCAGCAGCCGGCGGGCTAGCGGGGGGGCATCGAACACCGGGGAGCTGTTTTTT.

About this clone: This CDR3 is also generated by other DNA sequences in the sample. J is TRBJ1-5 and V is TRBV7-2, with D uncertain. Per the germline V gene, CDR1 is SGHTA and CDR2 is FQGNSA. The V end lost 2 bases, the J end lost 4 bases, and 6 bases lay between the germline ends. The CDR3 extends over 13 amino acids. This CDR3 reads CASSLKGNQPQHF. CDR3 bases: TGTGCCAGCAGCTTAAAGGGAAATCAGCCCCAGCATTTT.

This chain links TRBV7-3 with TRBJ2-1, with TRBD2 identical over 7 bases. Looked up from germline, CDR1 is SGHTA and CDR2 is FQGTGA. The CDR3 sequence is 12 residues long. Losses at the gene ends were 4 bases for V and 10 bases for J; bases not matched to a gene: 4. The CDR3 protein is CASSYPGGEQFF. The CDR3 DNA is TGTGCCAGCAGCTACCCCGGGGGGGAGCAGTTCTTC.